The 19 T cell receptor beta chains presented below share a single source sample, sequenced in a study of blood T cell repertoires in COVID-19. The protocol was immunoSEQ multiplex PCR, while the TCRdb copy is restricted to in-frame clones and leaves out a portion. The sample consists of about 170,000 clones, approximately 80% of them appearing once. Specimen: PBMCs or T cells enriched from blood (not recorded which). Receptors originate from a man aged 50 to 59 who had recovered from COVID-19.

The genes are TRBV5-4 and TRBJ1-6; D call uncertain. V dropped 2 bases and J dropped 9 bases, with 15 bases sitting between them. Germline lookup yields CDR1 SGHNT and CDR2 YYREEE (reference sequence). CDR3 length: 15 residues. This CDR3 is CASSFGSSLLSPLHF. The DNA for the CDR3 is TGTGCCAGCAGCTTCGGGTCGTCCCTCCTTTCACCCCTCCACTTT.

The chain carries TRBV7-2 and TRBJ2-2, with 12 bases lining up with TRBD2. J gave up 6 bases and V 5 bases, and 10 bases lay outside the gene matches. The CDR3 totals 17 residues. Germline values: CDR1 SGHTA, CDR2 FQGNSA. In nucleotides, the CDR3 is TGTGCCAGCAGCACAACTAGCGGGGGGCGAGATCCCGGGGAGCTGTTTTTT. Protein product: CASSTTSGGRDPGELFF. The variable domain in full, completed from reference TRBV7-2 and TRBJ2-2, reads GAGVSQSPSNKVTEKGKDVELRCDPISGHTALYWYRQSLGQGLEFLIYFQGNSAPDKSGLPSDRFSAERTGGSVSTLTIQRTQQEDSAVYLCASSTTSGGRDPGELFFGEGSRLTVL.

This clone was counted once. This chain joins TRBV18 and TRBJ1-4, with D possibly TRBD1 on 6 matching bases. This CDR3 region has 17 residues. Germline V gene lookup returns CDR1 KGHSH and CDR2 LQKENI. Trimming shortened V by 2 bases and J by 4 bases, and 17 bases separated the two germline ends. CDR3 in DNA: TGTGCCAGCTCACCAAGCTCTTTCAGGGGCCGTAATGAAAAACTGTTTTTT. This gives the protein CASSPSSFRGRNEKLFF.

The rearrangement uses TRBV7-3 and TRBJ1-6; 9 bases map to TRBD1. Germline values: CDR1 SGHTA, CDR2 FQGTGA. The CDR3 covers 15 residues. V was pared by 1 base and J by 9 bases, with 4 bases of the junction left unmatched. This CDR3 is CASSLMGQGGSPLHF. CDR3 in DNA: TGTGCCAGCAGCTTAATGGGACAGGGTGGTTCACCCCTCCACTTT.

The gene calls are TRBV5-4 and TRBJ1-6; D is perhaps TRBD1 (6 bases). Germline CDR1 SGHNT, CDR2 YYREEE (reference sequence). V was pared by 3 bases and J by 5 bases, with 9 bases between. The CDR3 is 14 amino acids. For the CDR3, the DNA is TGTGCCAGCAGCTGGACAGCCGATAATTCACCCCTCCACTTT. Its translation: CASSWTADNSPLHF.

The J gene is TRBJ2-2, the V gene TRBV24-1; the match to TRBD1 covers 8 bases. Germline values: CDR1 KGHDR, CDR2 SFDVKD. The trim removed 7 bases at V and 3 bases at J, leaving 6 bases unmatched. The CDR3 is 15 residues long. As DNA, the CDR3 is TGTGCCACCAGCCCCGGGACAGGAGACACCGGGGAGCTGTTTTTT. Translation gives CATSPGTGDTGELFF.

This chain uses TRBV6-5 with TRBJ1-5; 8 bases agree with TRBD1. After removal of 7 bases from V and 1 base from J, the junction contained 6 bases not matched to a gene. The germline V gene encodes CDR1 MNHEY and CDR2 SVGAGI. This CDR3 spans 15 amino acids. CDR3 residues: CASNSGGGSNQPQHF. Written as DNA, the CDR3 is TGTGCCAGCAACTCAGGGGGCGGCAGCAATCAGCCCCAGCATTTT.

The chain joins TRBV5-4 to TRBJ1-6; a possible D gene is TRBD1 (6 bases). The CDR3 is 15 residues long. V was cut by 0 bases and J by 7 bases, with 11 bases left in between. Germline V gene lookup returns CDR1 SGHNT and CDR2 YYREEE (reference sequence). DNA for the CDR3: TGTGCCAGCAGCTTGGCCACAGGGTTGAATTCACCCCTCCACTTT. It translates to CASSLATGLNSPLHF.

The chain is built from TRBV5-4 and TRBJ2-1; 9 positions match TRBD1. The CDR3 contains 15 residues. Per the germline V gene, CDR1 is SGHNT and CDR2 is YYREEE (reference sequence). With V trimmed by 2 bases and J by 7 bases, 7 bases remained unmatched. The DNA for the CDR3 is TGTGCCAGCAGCTTACCGGGACAGGGAACGAATGAGCAGTTCTTC. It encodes CASSLPGQGTNEQFF.

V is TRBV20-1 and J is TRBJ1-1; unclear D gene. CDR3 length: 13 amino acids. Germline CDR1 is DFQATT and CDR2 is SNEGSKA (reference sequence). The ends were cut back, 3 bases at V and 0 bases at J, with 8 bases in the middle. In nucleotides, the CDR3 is TGCAGTGCTAGTGGCAGAATGAACACTGAAGCTTTCTTT. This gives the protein CSASGRMNTEAFF.

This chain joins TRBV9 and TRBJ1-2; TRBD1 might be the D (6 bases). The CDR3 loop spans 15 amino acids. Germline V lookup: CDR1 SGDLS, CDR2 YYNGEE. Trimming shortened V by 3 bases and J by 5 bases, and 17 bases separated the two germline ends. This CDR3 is CASSETTGSGYGYTF. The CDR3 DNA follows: TGTGCCAGCAGCGAGACCACAGGGTCAGGGTATGGCTACACCTTC. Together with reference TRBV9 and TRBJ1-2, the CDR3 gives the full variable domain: DSGVTQTPKHLITATGQRVTLRCSPRSGDLSVYWYQQSLDQGLQFLIQYYNGEERAKGNILERFSAQQFPDLHSELNLSSLELGDSALYFCASSETTGSGYGYTFGSGTRLTVV.

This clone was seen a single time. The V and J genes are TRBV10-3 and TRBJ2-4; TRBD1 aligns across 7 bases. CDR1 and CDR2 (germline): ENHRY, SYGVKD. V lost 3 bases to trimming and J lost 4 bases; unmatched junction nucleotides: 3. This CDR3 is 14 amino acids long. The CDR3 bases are TGTGCCATCAGTGACACGGGACAGAAAAACATTCAGTACTTC. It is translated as CAISDTGQKNIQYF.

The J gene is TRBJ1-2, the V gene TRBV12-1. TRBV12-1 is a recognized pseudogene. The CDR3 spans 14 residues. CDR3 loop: CASSLTGKHYGYTF. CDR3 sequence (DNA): TGTGCCAGCAGCTTAACCGGGAAACACTATGGCTACACCTTC.

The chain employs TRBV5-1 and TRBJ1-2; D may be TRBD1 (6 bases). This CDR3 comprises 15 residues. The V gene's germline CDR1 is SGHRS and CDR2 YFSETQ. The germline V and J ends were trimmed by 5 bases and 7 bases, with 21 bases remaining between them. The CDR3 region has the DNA TGCGCCAGCAGAAGTATGCCACAGGGCGGCTCTGGCTACACCTTC. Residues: CASRSMPQGGSGYTF. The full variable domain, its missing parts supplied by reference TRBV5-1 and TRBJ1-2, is KAGVTQTPRYLIKTRGQQVTLSCSPISGHRSVSWYQQTPGQGLQFLFEYFSETQRNKGNFPGRFSGRQFSNSRSEMNVSTLELGDSALYLCASRSMPQGGSGYTFGSGTRLTVV.

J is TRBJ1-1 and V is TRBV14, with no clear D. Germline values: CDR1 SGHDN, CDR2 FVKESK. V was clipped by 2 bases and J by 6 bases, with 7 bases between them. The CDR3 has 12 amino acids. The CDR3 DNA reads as TGTGCCAGCAGCCAACGGAGGTCTGAAGCTTTCTTT. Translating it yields CASSQRRSEAFF.

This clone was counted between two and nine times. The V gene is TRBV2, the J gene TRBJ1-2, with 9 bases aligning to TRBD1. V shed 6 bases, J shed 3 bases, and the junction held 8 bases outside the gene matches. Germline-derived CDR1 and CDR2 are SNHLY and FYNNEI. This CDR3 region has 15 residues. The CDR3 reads CASSPGGQGHYGYTF. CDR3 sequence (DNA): TGTGCCAGCAGCCCCGGAGGACAGGGGCACTATGGCTACACCTTC.

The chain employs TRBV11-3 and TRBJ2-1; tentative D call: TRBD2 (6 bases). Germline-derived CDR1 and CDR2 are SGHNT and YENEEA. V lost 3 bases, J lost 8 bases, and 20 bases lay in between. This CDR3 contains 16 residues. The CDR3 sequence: CASSFVGGGASHEQFF. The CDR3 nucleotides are TGTGCCAGCAGCTTTGTGGGTGGAGGGGCCTCCCATGAGCAGTTCTTC.

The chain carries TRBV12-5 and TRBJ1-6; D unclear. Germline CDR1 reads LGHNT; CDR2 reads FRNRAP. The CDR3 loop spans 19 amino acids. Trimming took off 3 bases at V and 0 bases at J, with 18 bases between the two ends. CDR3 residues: CASGFTPLSPSSYNSPLHF. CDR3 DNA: TGTGCTAGTGGTTTTACCCCCCTGTCCCCGAGCTCCTATAATTCACCCCTCCACTTT.

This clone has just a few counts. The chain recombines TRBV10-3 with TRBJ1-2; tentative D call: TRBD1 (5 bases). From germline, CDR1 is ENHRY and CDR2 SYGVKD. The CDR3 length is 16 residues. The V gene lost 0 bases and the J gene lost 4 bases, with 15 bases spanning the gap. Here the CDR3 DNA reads TGTGCCATCAGTGAGTCAGGGGCGCCGAGGTTCTATGGCTACACCTTC. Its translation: CAISESGAPRFYGYTF.